The T cell receptor beta chain described here comes from a study of long-term antiretroviral therapy in people with HIV (dated 2022 in TCRdb). Looking at the study overall: The earliest samples were collected approximately a decade before the 2015 WHO recommendation for immediate ART, a period when ART was typically delayed until CD4 counts fell. No cross-contamination during QIAcube processing turned up in test extractions that ran a monoclonal T-cell line alongside 30 or so polyclonal samples. From some 28 adults with confirmed HIV infection, the cohort provided 150 to 200 cryopreserved PBMC samples, gathered serially across a mean of about six years (range 1-12). Eleven of the 30 participants with HIV were female. A retrospective serial study tested whether ART initiation and durable HIV suppression were associated with changes in peripheral blood TRB repertoire composition and diversity.

A note on this clone: The specificity of this receptor is unknown. Base qualities are not at hand, and no much larger clone is one base apart.

The immunoSEQ hsTCRB v3.0 assay was used at survey level resolution to sequence the TRB variable region. The target sequencing depth for TRB was about 40,000-55,000 T-cell genomes per sample. Pooled TRB libraries were sequenced on an Illumina MiSeq with a v3 150-cycle kit. On the authors' methods: Repertoire analysis was run in R within a reproducible Nextflow workflow that covered QC, data transformation and analysis. LymphoSeq2, an R package for exploring AIRR-Seq data, was used to implement the custom analyses. A handful of samples that produced fewer than 5000 total TRB sequences were removed, so approximately 190 HIV repertoires were analyzed. Among the 188 retained HIV repertoires, 55 to 65 were collected before ART initiation and about 130 were collected after ART initiation. Repertoires were downsampled to 5000 TRB nucleotide sequences, with summary statistics averaged over 100 downsampling iterations. The analysis kept only TRB sequences whose CDR3 regions were at least seven amino acids long. A Shannon entropy-derived clonality score and the Gini coefficient were used to measure diversity. In repertoire networks, the top 5000 CDR3 amino acid sequences were linked whenever an edit distance of one separated two sequences. GLIPH2 predicted antigen specificity groups and MHC restriction for TRB CDR3 amino acid sequences. CDR3 amino acid sequences were matched against VDJdb and McPAS-TCR to flag known CMV, EBV, HIV or tissue antigen associations. Pre-ART, post-ART and control groups were compared with Wilcoxon signed-rank tests and Holm-Bonferroni correction. In its TCRdb copy, this immuneACCESS table keeps in-frame sequences only and misses some clones. Where compared with another copy, unresolved V genes explain less than half of these, and the others have no known cause. V, J and clone size are taken as reported in that table, and D and trimming were inferred from the DNA itself. In this sample the table shows roughly 25,000 clones, more than 75% of which occur a single time. The top ten clonotypes cover more than 4% of the sample.

Inclusion was restricted to participants for whom at least one PBMC sample before ART initiation and at least two post-ART samples were available. Treatment was received in the United States of America by all participants with HIV. Before DNA extraction, cryopreserved samples of about 0.9-11 million PBMC were thawed and washed. At the time of the earliest PBMC sample, participants with HIV were aged between about 20 and 54 years. Per participant, PBMC samples came from 1-4 timepoints prior to ART initiation and 2-8 timepoints following ART initiation, for a median of 7 samples. For every participant, serial HIV viral load, CD4+ T-cell count, ART history and demographic data were obtained. A Qiagen kit on a QIAcube was used to extract genomic DNA from unsorted PBMC, with samples processed in batches of 12. Study-wide conclusions, independent of this receptor: At every time point, the repertoire was dominated by expanded TRB clones first identified before ART initiation, although this dominance fluctuated and, in many PLHIV, declined after ART. HIV repertoires had narrower CDR3 length ranges than controls, and the network structure suggested an antigen-experienced repertoire that shifted only slightly toward naive after ART. ART initiation was associated with a significant increase in TRB diversity, but diversity stayed significantly below transplant donor controls even after long-term ART. Inferences about post-ART repertoire changes were limited because no data were available on ART adherence, viral resistance or therapy changes. Since PBMC availability was limited, sequencing covered only the TCR beta chain, with no alpha chain pairing. The samples span the years 2004 to 2017, and the ART regimens used may be less effective than current regimens. Because cell numbers in pre-ART samples were limited, unsorted PBMC were profiled instead of sorted CD4+ and CD8+ T cells.

CDR1 and CDR2 (SGHKS, YYEKEE) derive from the germline V gene (reference sequence). Trimming removed 0 bases from V and 2 bases from J; the gene matches leave 4 bases unexplained. From cysteine to phenylalanine, the CDR3 is 16 amino acids long. Of the read, only the CDR3 DNA is kept; its 48 bases are in frame from base 1. The chain couples TRBV5-5 to TRBJ2-5; the central 10 bases match TRBD2. This receptor was identified in a woman between 35 and 50 years old with HIV. Sequencing used unsorted PBMCs, obtained 0.5 years after starting antiretroviral therapy. The DNA reads TGTGCCAGCAGCTTGGGGGTTAGCGGGGGGCAAGAGACCCAGTACTTC. Its protein is CASSLGVSGGQETQYF. Full variable domain (CDR3 extended with the reference TRBV5-5 and TRBJ2-5 proteins): DAGVTQSPTHLIKTRGQQVTLRCSPISGHKSVSWYQQVLGQGPQFIFQYYEKEERGRGNFPDRFSARQFPNYSSELNVNALLLGDSALYLCASSLGVSGGQETQYFGPGTRLLVL.